The 30 T cell receptor beta chains reported below all come from one sample, sequenced in a study of blood T cell repertoires in COVID-19. The assay was immunoSEQ multiplex PCR, and TCRdb's table has in-frame clones only and misses some. This table holds roughly 100,000 clones, around 90% found once. The material sequenced was peripheral blood. Receptor source: a woman in her fifties or sixties with COVID-19, enrolled during active disease.

The chain has TRBV6-1 and TRBJ2-1; TRBD2 might be the D (6 bases). Germline CDR1 reads MNHNS; CDR2 reads SASEGT. With 3 bases removed from V and 2 bases from J, the gap between germline ends came to 11 bases. CDR3 length: 15 amino acids. The CDR3 region has the DNA TGTGCCAGCAGTGACGTGGGGGGTACCTACAATGAGCAGTTCTTC. It translates to CASSDVGGTYNEQFF.

The chain combines TRBV7-2 with TRBJ2-2, with D possibly TRBD2 on 5 matching bases. Germline assignment: CDR1 SGHTA and CDR2 FQGNSA. This CDR3 comprises 14 residues. V dropped 1 base and J dropped 2 bases, with 5 bases sitting between them. CDR3 loop: CASSLGLNTGELFF. The CDR3 bases are TGTGCCAGCAGCTTAGGACTAAACACCGGGGAGCTGTTTTTT.

The chain combines TRBV19 with TRBJ2-2; 9 bases match TRBD1. This CDR3 has 14 amino acids. Trimming cost V 7 bases and J 6 bases; bases outside gene matches: 6. Germline V gene lookup returns CDR1 LNHDA and CDR2 SQIVND (reference sequence). CDR3 sequence reads: CASTSTGGSGELFF. The CDR3 bases are TGTGCCAGTACCAGCACAGGGGGCTCCGGGGAGCTGTTTTTT.

The rearrangement uses TRBV7-9 and TRBJ1-2; TRBD1 agrees at 9 bases. CDR1 and CDR2 from the germline V gene are SEHNR and FQNEAQ (reference sequence). This CDR3 comprises 15 residues. J was trimmed by 8 bases and V by 1 base; bases with no gene match: 8. The chain's CDR3 is CASSLDLGQGVGYTF. CDR3 sequence (DNA): TGTGCCAGCAGCTTAGATCTGGGACAGGGTGTCGGCTACACCTTC.

This clone showed up just a few times. The chain carries TRBV3-1 (or the pseudogene TRBV3-2) and TRBJ2-6; D gene ambiguous. Germline CDR1 is LGHDT and CDR2 is YNNKEL (reference sequence). The CDR3 spans 17 residues. Trimming took 4 bases from V and 1 from J, leaving 14 bases between them. The CDR3 DNA is TGTGCCAGCAGCCGCCAAGACTGGGTGTCTGGGGCCAACGTCCTGACTTTC. Translation: CASSRQDWVSGANVLTF.

The chain carries TRBV9 and TRBJ1-6, with TRBD1 as a possible D gene (5 bases). Trimming pared 0 bases from V and 7 bases from J, leaving 11 bases between. Germline CDR1 reads SGDLS; CDR2 reads YYNGEE. This CDR3 is built from 15 residues. CDR3 amino acids: CASSVAGYGNSPLHF. The CDR3 nucleotides are TGTGCCAGCAGCGTAGCAGGGTACGGGAATTCACCCCTCCACTTT.

The chain is built from TRBV7-3 and TRBJ2-1; D gene uncertain. V lost 1 base and J lost 6, with 10 bases in between. Germline V gene sequence: CDR1 SGHTA, CDR2 FQGTGA. This CDR3 region has 14 residues. The CDR3 sequence is CASSLNSFLNEQFF. As DNA, the CDR3 is TGTGCCAGCAGCTTAAATTCTTTTCTCAATGAGCAGTTCTTC.

The V and J genes are TRBV19 and TRBJ2-2; 7 positions agree with TRBD1. J gave up 2 bases and V 6 bases, and 6 bases lay outside the gene matches. The CDR3 loop spans 15 amino acids. Per germline, CDR1 LNHDA and CDR2 SQIVND (reference sequence). For the CDR3, the DNA is TGTGCCAGTAGCATCGGGACAGTCAACACCGGGGAGCTGTTTTTT. Translation gives CASSIGTVNTGELFF.

The chain links TRBV4-1 to TRBJ2-7, with D possibly matching TRBD2 (6 bases). In germline, CDR1 is MGHRA, CDR2 YSYEKL. The CDR3 loop spans 14 amino acids. Between the trimmed V and J ends, which lost 4 bases and 0 bases, there was a span of 10 bases. CDR3 protein: CASSRTGSSYEQYF. In nucleotides, the CDR3 is TGCGCCAGCAGCCGGACCGGGAGCTCCTACGAGCAGTACTTC.

This sequence joins TRBV19 and TRBJ1-2; 9 nucleotides line up with TRBD1. J lost 5 bases, V lost 1 base, and 2 bases had no gene match. This CDR3 has 14 residues. Looked up from germline, CDR1 is LNHDA and CDR2 is SQIVND (reference sequence). CDR3 in amino acids: CASSIGGQGYGYTF. The CDR3 DNA is TGTGCCAGTAGTATAGGCGGACAGGGGTATGGCTACACCTTC. The entire variable domain, with the rest obtained from reference TRBV19 and TRBJ1-2, is as follows: DGGITQSPKYLFRKEGQNVTLSCEQNLNHDAMYWYRQDPGQGLRLIYYSQIVNDFQKGDIAEGYSVSREKKESFPLTVTSAQKNPTAFYLCASSIGGQGYGYTFGSGTRLTVV.

The genes are TRBV2 and TRBJ2-1, with TRBD2 matching 13 bases. CDR1 SNHLY and CDR2 FYNNEI come from the germline V gene. V shed 6 bases, J shed 8 bases, and the junction held 7 bases outside the gene matches. This CDR3 region has 15 residues. The CDR3 here is CASRGLAGVRDEQFF. CDR3 nucleotides: TGTGCCAGCAGAGGACTAGCGGGGGTACGGGATGAGCAGTTCTTC.

The chain is built from TRBV27 and TRBJ1-1; D gene ambiguous. The V gene's germline CDR1 is MNHEY and CDR2 SMNVEV (reference sequence). Trimming left V 6 bases short and J 9 bases short, with 17 bases between. This CDR3 is built from 13 residues. The CDR3 is CASSPSTPSQAFF. The CDR3 region has the DNA TGTGCCAGCAGCCCCAGTACCCCGTCCCAAGCTTTCTTT.

This clone was seen just once. The chain recombines TRBV19 with TRBJ1-5; D uncertain. Trimming pared 5 bases from V and 2 bases from J, leaving 10 bases between. This CDR3 is built from 14 residues. Germline CDR1 is LNHDA and CDR2 is SQIVND (reference sequence). The CDR3 is CASSVSSGNQPQHF. DNA for the CDR3: TGTGCCAGTAGTGTCAGTTCTGGCAATCAGCCCCAGCATTTT. The whole variable domain, remainder taken from reference TRBV19 and TRBJ1-5, is DGGITQSPKYLFRKEGQNVTLSCEQNLNHDAMYWYRQDPGQGLRLIYYSQIVNDFQKGDIAEGYSVSREKKESFPLTVTSAQKNPTAFYLCASSVSSGNQPQHFGDGTRLSIL.

The V call is TRBV7-9, the J call TRBJ1-2; D is perhaps TRBD1 (5 bases). The germline gives CDR1 SEHNR, CDR2 FQNEAQ (reference sequence). Trimming pared 3 bases from V and 4 bases from J, leaving 15 bases between. This CDR3 comprises 15 residues. CDR3 amino acids: CASSFIPTVRYGYTF. The CDR3 region has the DNA TGTGCCAGCAGCTTCATCCCGACAGTGCGCTATGGCTACACCTTC. Full variable domain (missing parts from reference TRBV7-9 and TRBJ1-2): DTGVSQNPRHKITKRGQNVTFRCDPISEHNRLYWYRQTLGQGPEFLTYFQNEAQLEKSRLLSDRFSAERPKGSFSTLEIQRTEQGDSAMYLCASSFIPTVRYGYTFGSGTRLTVV.

The chain's CDR3 is CASSPGTGLGYTF. The CDR3 bases are TGTGCCAGCAGCCCCGGGACAGGGCTTGGCTACACCTTC. The genes are TRBV7-2 and TRBJ1-2; 9 bases align to TRBD1. After removal of 5 bases from V and 7 bases from J, the junction contained 5 bases not matched to a gene. Germline-derived CDR1 and CDR2 are SGHTA and FQGNSA. This CDR3 comprises 13 residues. The full variable domain, in which reference TRBV7-2 and TRBJ1-2 provide the parts outside the CDR3, is GAGVSQSPSNKVTEKGKDVELRCDPISGHTALYWYRQSLGQGLEFLIYFQGNSAPDKSGLPSDRFSAERTGGSVSTLTIQRTQQEDSAVYLCASSPGTGLGYTFGSGTRLTVV.

This clone was observed a few times. The chain employs TRBV6-5 and TRBJ2-7; D remains ambiguous. The germline CDR1 and CDR2 sequences are MNHEY and SVGAGI. V dropped 5 bases and J dropped 7 bases, with 9 bases sitting between them. The CDR3 sequence is 11 residues long. The CDR3 DNA reads as TGTGCCAGCAGTCCCGGGTGGGAGCAGTACTTC. Its protein product is CASSPGWEQYF.

The chain is built from TRBV19 and TRBJ1-6; D ambiguous. The CDR3 has 17 residues. Trimming stripped 0 bases from V and 0 bases from J, with 9 bases between. Germline values: CDR1 LNHDA, CDR2 SQIVND (reference sequence). The CDR3 sequence: CASSIDLPSSYNSPLHF. For the CDR3, the DNA is TGTGCCAGTAGTATAGATCTACCGAGCTCCTATAATTCACCCCTCCACTTT.

This chain uses TRBV4-1 with TRBJ1-1; D gene uncertain. The ends were cut back, 5 bases at V and 4 bases at J, with 11 bases in the middle. The CDR3 covers 13 residues. Looked up from germline, CDR1 is MGHRA and CDR2 is YSYEKL. CDR3 protein: CASSILVFTEAFF. DNA for the CDR3: TGCGCCAGCAGCATTCTCGTTTTCACTGAAGCTTTCTTT.

The rearrangement links TRBV30 to TRBJ1-2; TRBD1 might be the D (5 bases). Germline CDR1 reads GTSNPN; CDR2 reads SVGIG (reference sequence). The length of the CDR3 is 13 residues. V lost 3 bases and J lost 3, with 11 bases in between. CDR3 nucleotides: TGTGCCTGGAGCTACGGACAAGACTATGGCTACACCTTC. Residues: CAWSYGQDYGYTF.

This clone was observed a single time. The rearrangement uses TRBV24-1 and TRBJ1-4; 9 positions match TRBD1. Germline V lookup: CDR1 KGHDR, CDR2 SFDVKD. The CDR3 totals 15 residues. The trim removed 2 bases at V and 10 bases at J, leaving 7 bases unmatched. CDR3 in amino acids: CATSDSMTGGGKLFF. DNA of the CDR3: TGTGCCACCAGTGATTCCATGACAGGGGGGGGAAAACTGTTTTTT.

The V and J genes are TRBV24-1 and TRBJ2-1; D might be TRBD1 (6 bases). This CDR3 has 15 residues. Germline CDR1 and CDR2: KGHDR and SFDVKD. V shed 1 base and J shed 7 bases, with 13 bases lying between them. CDR3 residues: CATSDFRGKVNEQFF. The CDR3 nucleotides are TGTGCCACCAGTGATTTTAGGGGGAAGGTGAATGAGCAGTTCTTC.

This clone has just a few counts. This chain links TRBV5-1 with TRBJ1-1, with D tentatively TRBD1 (5 bases). V lost 2 bases and J lost 5, with 10 bases in between. Germline V gene sequence: CDR1 SGHRS, CDR2 YFSETQ. This CDR3 is built from 13 residues. The CDR3, as DNA: TGCGCCAGCAGCTTTGGGGCCGAGACTGAAGCTTTCTTT. The encoded protein is CASSFGAETEAFF.

CDR3 coding DNA: TGCGCCAGCAGCTCCCGGGGGGGCGGGGTAAGCAATGAGCAGTTCTTC. It yields the protein CASSSRGGGVSNEQFF. V gene TRBV5-1 combines with J gene TRBJ2-1, with TRBD2 matching 8 bases. V lost 3 bases, J lost 6 bases, and 11 bases stayed unmatched. From germline, CDR1 is SGHRS and CDR2 YFSETQ. The CDR3 covers 16 residues.

V is TRBV6-2 or TRBV6-3 and J is TRBJ2-7, with D uncertain. V was clipped by 2 bases and J by 3 bases, with 8 bases between them. The CDR3 runs 13 residues. The germline CDR1 and CDR2 sequences are MNHEY and SVGEGT. The CDR3 nucleotides are TGTGCCAGCAGTTACAGACTGGGCTACGAGCAGTACTTC. It codes for CASSYRLGYEQYF.

This sequence joins TRBV30 and TRBJ1-2; the match to TRBD1 covers 10 bases. This CDR3 has 18 residues. The V and J ends lost 2 bases and 5 bases, in that order; junction bases with no gene match: 17. Germline CDR1 reads GTSNPN; CDR2 reads SVGIG (reference sequence). The CDR3 loop reads CAWSPQGPGQGLGYGYTF. DNA of the CDR3: TGTGCCTGGAGTCCACAGGGTCCGGGACAGGGGCTGGGTTATGGCTACACCTTC.

The CDR3: CASSYAGQGNNEQFF. DNA of the CDR3: TGTGCCAGCAGTTATGCCGGACAGGGGAACAATGAGCAGTTCTTC. This chain links TRBV6-5 with TRBJ2-1, with TRBD1 matching over 9 bases. The CDR3 covers 15 residues. J gave up 5 bases and V 3 bases, and 5 bases lay outside the gene matches. Germline loops: CDR1 MNHEY, CDR2 SVGAGI.

The table lists this clone with a count of one. The chain uses TRBV6-5 and TRBJ2-7; 7 nucleotides line up with TRBD1. This CDR3 comprises 13 residues. J was trimmed by 3 bases and V by 6 bases; bases with no gene match: 5. Germline V gene data show CDR1 as MNHEY and CDR2 as SVGAGI. CDR3 coding DNA: TGTGCCAGCAGACTTAACAGGGGCTACGAGCAGTACTTC. The encoded protein is CASRLNRGYEQYF.

This clone was observed a single time. V usage is TRBV12-5 and J usage is TRBJ2-7, with TRBD1 matching 8 bases. The V and J ends lost 2 bases and 3 bases, in that order; junction bases with no gene match: 3. This CDR3 has 14 residues. CDR1 LGHNT and CDR2 FRNRAP come from the germline V gene. CDR3 in DNA: TGTGCTAGTGGTTTGTACGGACAGGGCTACGAGCAGTACTTC. Its protein is CASGLYGQGYEQYF.

This clone was recorded once. J is TRBJ1-6 and V is TRBV19, with 10 bases lining up with TRBD1. This CDR3 has 14 residues. The V gene end was trimmed by 3 bases and the J gene end by 8 bases; junction bases not matched to a gene: 1. Germline CDR1 reads LNHDA; CDR2 reads SQIVND (reference sequence). CDR3 sequence (DNA): TGTGCCAGTAGTATCGGACAGGGGGATTCACCCCTCCACTTT. Its translation: CASSIGQGDSPLHF.

V usage is TRBV18 and J usage is TRBJ1-4; a weak D match, TRBD1 (5 bases). The CDR3 runs 13 residues. From germline, CDR1 is KGHSH and CDR2 LQKENI. Between the trimmed V and J ends, which lost 3 bases and 7 bases, there was a span of 9 bases. CDR3 DNA sequence: TGTGCCAGCTCACCGGGACTCGGTGAAAAACTGTTTTTT. Encoded protein: CASSPGLGEKLFF.